This TCR beta chain derives from a study of CD8+CD57+ T cells in acquired aplastic anemia. Study context: Across the sorted CD4+ and CD8+ cells, DNA amounts averaged roughly 3.5 ug.

Many counts were recorded for this clonotype. Its target is not known. Genomic DNA provided the template from which TCR beta VDJ and CDR3 profiles were obtained. TCRdb re-analysed the reads in MiXCR, keeping a single row per CDR3 protein. The sample includes around 170,000 distinct CDR3 sequences, more than 45% of them seen just once. Notes on the study in general: Significance was not reached for CD8+ Simpson's diversity between patients and controls.

It was patients with CD8+CD57+ cell expansion by flow cytometry who were chosen for sequencing. With no exception, the patients had severe acquired aplastic anemia. Patients had not yet gotten any therapy when their blood was taken for sampling. What was sequenced was sorted CD4+, CD8+, or CD8+CD57+ T cells (not recorded which) from PBMCs. This sequence originates from a human donor with aplastic anemia.

CDR3 in DNA: TGTGCCAGTGCCGGGACAGCAAGCAATCAGCCCCAGCATTTT. Its translation: CASAGTASNQPQHF. The V and J genes are TRBV19 and TRBJ1-5, with 7 bases fitting TRBD1. Germline V gene sequence: CDR1 LNHDA, CDR2 SQIVND (reference sequence). The CDR3 loop spans 14 amino acids. With 8 bases clipped from V and 1 base from J, the junction kept 5 bases outside the gene matches.